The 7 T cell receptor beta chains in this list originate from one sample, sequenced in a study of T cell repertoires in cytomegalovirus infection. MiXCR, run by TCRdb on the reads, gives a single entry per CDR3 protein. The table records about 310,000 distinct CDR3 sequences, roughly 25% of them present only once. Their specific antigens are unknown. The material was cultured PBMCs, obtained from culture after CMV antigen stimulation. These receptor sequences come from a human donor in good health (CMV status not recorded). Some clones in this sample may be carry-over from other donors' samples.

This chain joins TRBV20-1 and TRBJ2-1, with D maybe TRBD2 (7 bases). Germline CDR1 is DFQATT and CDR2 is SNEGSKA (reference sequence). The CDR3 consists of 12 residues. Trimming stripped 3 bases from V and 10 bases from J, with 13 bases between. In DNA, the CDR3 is TGCAGTGCTAGGGGACAAGCGGGAGAGCAGTTCTTC. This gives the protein CSARGQAGEQFF.

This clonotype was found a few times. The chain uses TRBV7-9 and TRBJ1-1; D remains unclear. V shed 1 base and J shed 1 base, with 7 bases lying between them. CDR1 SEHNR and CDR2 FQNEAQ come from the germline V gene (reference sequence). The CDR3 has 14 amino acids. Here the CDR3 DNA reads TGTGCCAGCAGCTTAGGGGAGGAGAACACTGAAGCTTTCTTT. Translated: CASSLGEENTEAFF.

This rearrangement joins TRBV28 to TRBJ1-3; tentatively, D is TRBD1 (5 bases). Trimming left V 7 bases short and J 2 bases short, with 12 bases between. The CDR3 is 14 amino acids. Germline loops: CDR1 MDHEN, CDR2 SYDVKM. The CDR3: CASKQGGTGNTIYF. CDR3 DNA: TGTGCCAGCAAGCAGGGAGGAACTGGAAACACCATATATTTT. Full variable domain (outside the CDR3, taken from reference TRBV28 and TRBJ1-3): DVKVTQSSRYLVKRTGEKVFLECVQDMDHENMFWYRQDPGLGLRLIYFSYDVKMKEKGDIPEGYSVSREKKERFSLILESASTNQTSMYLCASKQGGTGNTIYFGEGSWLTVV.

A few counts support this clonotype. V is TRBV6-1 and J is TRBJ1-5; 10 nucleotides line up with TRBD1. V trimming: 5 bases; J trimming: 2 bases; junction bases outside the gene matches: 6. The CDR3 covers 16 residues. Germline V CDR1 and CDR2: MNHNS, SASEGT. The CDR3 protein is CASSYTGTGGNQPQHF. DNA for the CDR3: TGTGCCAGCAGTTATACCGGGACAGGGGGCAATCAGCCCCAGCATTTT.

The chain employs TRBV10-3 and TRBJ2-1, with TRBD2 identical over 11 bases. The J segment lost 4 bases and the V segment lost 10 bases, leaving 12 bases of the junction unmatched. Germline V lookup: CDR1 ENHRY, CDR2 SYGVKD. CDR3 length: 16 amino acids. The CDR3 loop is CATENGGLAGYNEQFF. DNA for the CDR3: TGTGCCACTGAGAACGGAGGACTAGCGGGTTACAATGAGCAGTTCTTC.

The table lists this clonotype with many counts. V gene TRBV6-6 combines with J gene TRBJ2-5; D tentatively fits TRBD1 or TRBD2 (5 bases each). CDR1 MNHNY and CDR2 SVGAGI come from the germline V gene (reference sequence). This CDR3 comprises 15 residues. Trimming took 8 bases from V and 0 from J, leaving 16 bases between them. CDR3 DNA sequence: TGTGCCAGCCGTTGGGGACCACTGTACCAAGAGACCCAGTACTTC. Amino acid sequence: CASRWGPLYQETQYF.

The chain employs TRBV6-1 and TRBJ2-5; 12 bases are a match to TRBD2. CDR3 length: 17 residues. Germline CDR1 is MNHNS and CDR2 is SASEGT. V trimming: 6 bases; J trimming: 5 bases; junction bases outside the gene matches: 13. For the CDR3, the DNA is TGTGCCAGCAGATCCGGGACTAGCGGGCGCAAATGGGAGACCCAGTACTTC. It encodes CASRSGTSGRKWETQYF.